Below, one T cell receptor (beta chain) is given with its context. This clone's antigen is unknown. Nothing much larger sits one base from this clone, and base qualities are not available. TCR beta CDR3 regions were sequenced from DNA using the immunoSEQ Assay. Per the original workflow: To compute T cell density, TCR beta template counts were normalized to usable DNA, which was estimated by amplifying housekeeping genes. Using the preseqR package, richness was estimated by extrapolating to 120,000 templates for tissue samples and 400,000 templates for PBMC samples. Clonality was defined as one minus Pielou's evenness. To identify tissue-enriched TCRs, differential abundance testing was run on productive amino-acid clonotypes with a minimum total count of 5 and an alpha of 0.1. The Jaccard Index and the Morisita Overlap Index were used to measure how much the repertoires overlapped between compartments. GLIPH grouped TCR beta CDR3s together with public tetramer-defined viral CDR3s, and a viral motif had to include at least three viral sequences and also show V-gene enrichment. The table was pulled from immuneACCESS by TCRdb, which kept in-frame rearrangements only. Such tables lose some clones; where checked, under half of the loss comes from unresolved V genes, and the rest has no known cause. Clone size and V and J calls were adopted from that table, with D and trimming inferred from the DNA. The sample table lists 20,000 to 25,000 clones, about 90% of them with a count of one. The ten biggest clones cover approximately 12% of the sample.

The sample is drawn from a study of T cells in localized non-small cell lung cancer (dated by TCRdb to about 2020). At the level of the whole study: Comparing tumors with uninvolved tumor-adjacent lungs, the study looked at the T cell repertoires of about 240 patients with early-stage NSCLC. NSCLC patients had a mean age of roughly 64 years, and 120 to 150 were male and around 110 female. All 236 NSCLC patients in the cohort were treatment-naive and had localized lung tumors that were resected. Beyond this particular receptor, the publication reports: Because the study design was exploratory, TCR variables were selected using unadjusted p-values without false-discovery rate correction. Because multi-region tumor sequencing was not performed, intratumor heterogeneity could not be ruled out. Longer overall survival was associated with higher blood T cell density, whereas shorter survival was associated with higher adjacent-lung clonality. A median of 57 of the top 100 tumor clones were detected in paired uninvolved adjacent lung, and some 28 of these tumor clones were also found among the top 100 clones of the paired uninvolved adjacent lung. Uninvolved tumor-adjacent lung showed the highest T cell clonality, higher than tumor, which suggests more focused antigenic responses in the adjacent lung.

The CDR3 holds 18 amino acids from the cysteine to the phenylalanine. Only CDR3 DNA remains: 54 bases, in frame from the first base. The germline V gene encodes CDR1 MGHDK and CDR2 SYGVNS. V gives up 3 bases and J gives up 4 bases, and the segment between their germline ends measures 24 bases. At diagnosis, tumor, uninvolved tumor-adjacent lung and peripheral blood were collected and then preserved as a mix of FFPE and fresh-frozen material. For TCR repertoire profiling, the blood samples were analyzed as peripheral blood mononuclear cells. The receptor was isolated from a man aged 35-75 years with stage II squamous cell lung carcinoma. This chain is built from TRBV25-1 and TRBJ1-2; a tentative D call is TRBD1 (5 bases match). The sample consisted of PBMCs, taken before any cancer treatment. The sequenced DNA is TGTGCCAGCAGTGACCAACTAGGGACCGCCAACATTCTCTATGGCTACACCTTC. The encoded protein is CASSDQLGTANILYGYTF.